The 32 T cell receptor beta chains below come from one sample, sequenced in a study of OX40 agonist ivuxolimab in advanced cancers. The data were produced by immunoSEQ multiplex PCR, yet TCRdb's version contains in-frame clones alone and is incomplete. The sample consists of about 64,000 clones, roughly 80% of them appearing once. The sample here was CD4+ or CD8+ T cells sorted from blood, taken in a trial of the OX40 agonist ivuxolimab. These receptor sequences come from an adult with an advanced solid tumor such as melanoma, head and neck, liver or kidney cancer.

In its sample, this clone was seen once. V gene TRBV6-1 combines with J gene TRBJ1-4; TRBD1 might be the D (5 bases). V was trimmed by 2 bases and J by 3 bases, leaving 13 bases between them. Per germline, CDR1 MNHNS and CDR2 SASEGT. This CDR3 has 16 residues. CDR3 in DNA: TGTGCCAGCAGTGAAATACTGGGGGATCCTAATGAAAAACTGTTTTTT. It is translated as CASSEILGDPNEKLFF.

The V call is TRBV7-9, the J call TRBJ2-5; D call uncertain. The CDR3 covers 14 residues. CDR1 SEHNR and CDR2 FQNEAQ come from the germline V gene (reference sequence). V was pared by 0 bases and J by 5 bases, with 10 bases between. CDR3 sequence reads: CASSLAGSYETQYF. In nucleotides, the CDR3 is TGTGCCAGCAGCTTAGCAGGTAGCTACGAGACCCAGTACTTC.

A word on this clone: Other DNA sequences in the sample encode the same CDR3. V and J are TRBV9 and TRBJ1-2; possible D gene TRBD1, 5 bases. This CDR3 comprises 13 residues. With 2 bases removed from V and 3 bases from J, the gap between germline ends came to 8 bases. Germline CDR1 and CDR2: SGDLS and YYNGEE. The CDR3 DNA reads TGTGCCAGCAGCGTCGGGGGAGACTATGGCTACACCTTC. Its protein product is CASSVGGDYGYTF.

This chain uses TRBV4-3 with TRBJ1-1; no clear D gene. Germline values: CDR1 LGHNA, CDR2 YSLEER. The CDR3 runs 14 residues. V was cut by 3 bases and J by 3 bases, with 11 bases left in between. DNA for the CDR3: TGCGCCAGCAGCCAGTTAGGGTCCCACACTGAAGCTTTCTTT. This encodes CASSQLGSHTEAFF.

The chain recombines TRBV5-4 with TRBJ2-5, with D perhaps TRBD1 (6 bases). The CDR3 contains 14 residues. V lost 7 bases, J lost 5 bases, and 18 bases lay in between. Looked up from germline, CDR1 is SGHNT and CDR2 is YYREEE (reference sequence). CDR3 DNA: TGTGCCAGCGGGACAACAATGGGGAAGGAGACCCAGTACTTC. Protein sequence: CASGTTMGKETQYF.

This clone was counted once. V and J are TRBV7-9 and TRBJ1-4; D perhaps matches TRBD1 (6 bases). Germline CDR1 reads SEHNR; CDR2 reads FQNEAQ (reference sequence). Deletions cut 5 bases from V and 8 bases from J, with 15 bases between. CDR3 length: 14 residues. The CDR3 sequence: CASSLQGILEKLFF. CDR3 sequence (DNA): TGTGCCAGCAGCCTACAGGGTATCCTCGAAAAACTGTTTTTT.

The J gene is TRBJ1-1, the V gene TRBV11-3; D might be TRBD1 (5 bases). Trimming left V 1 base short and J 4 bases short, with 7 bases between. The CDR3 is made up of 13 amino acids. The germline gives CDR1 SGHNT, CDR2 YENEEA. The CDR3 loop is CASSLGQGTEAFF. The CDR3 DNA reads as TGTGCCAGCAGCTTAGGTCAGGGCACTGAAGCTTTCTTT.

This clone was counted between two and nine times. V usage is TRBV11-2 and J usage is TRBJ2-7; 11 bases line up with TRBD2. The CDR3 extends over 17 amino acids. Germline CDR1 reads SGHAT; CDR2 reads FQNNGV. V lost 5 bases, J lost 2 bases, and 11 bases stayed unmatched. Here the CDR3 reads CASSPNPGTSGTYEQYF. CDR3 coding DNA: TGTGCCAGCAGCCCCAACCCTGGGACTAGCGGCACCTACGAGCAGTACTTC.

This chain connects TRBV5-1 to TRBJ1-6, with TRBD1 as a possible D gene (6 bases). The germline V gene encodes CDR1 SGHRS and CDR2 YFSETQ. The CDR3 sequence is 15 residues long. V was trimmed by 5 bases and J by 11 bases, leaving 20 bases between them. CDR3 amino acids: CASRPTGTQGAPLHF. CDR3 nucleotide sequence: TGCGCCAGCAGACCGACCGGGACACAAGGAGCACCCCTCCACTTT.

The chain links TRBV6-1 to TRBJ2-7; the D gene could be TRBD1 or TRBD2 (5 bases each). Trimming cost V 1 base and J 0 bases, with 10 bases left between them. Germline V CDR1 and CDR2: MNHNS, SASEGT. The CDR3 contains 15 residues. The CDR3 sequence is CASSEGDVSSYEQYF. The CDR3 DNA sequence: TGTGCCAGCAGTGAAGGGGACGTTAGCTCCTACGAGCAGTACTTC.

This clone was counted between two and nine times. J is TRBJ1-3 and V is TRBV23-1; D gene ambiguous. TRBV23-1 is noted as an ORF with a role that remains uncertain. This CDR3 comprises 13 residues. V lost 8 bases and J 0 bases, leaving 8 bases between the germline ends. In DNA form, the CDR3 reads TGCGCCAGCCCCCCCCACTCTGGAAACACCATATATTTT. It codes for CASPPHSGNTIYF.

CDR3 nucleotides: TGCGCCAGCAGCTTTCGTGACACAGATACGCAGTATTTT. Amino acids: CASSFRDTDTQYF. The chain employs TRBV5-1 and TRBJ2-3; D not certain. This CDR3 comprises 13 residues. Germline CDR1 reads SGHRS; CDR2 reads YFSETQ. Trimming left V 2 bases short and J 2 bases short, with 6 bases between.

Here the CDR3 reads CASSQTSGSGANVLTF. CDR3 DNA: TGCGCCAGCAGCCAAACTAGCGGGAGTGGGGCCAACGTCCTGACTTTC. The gene calls are TRBV4-3 and TRBJ2-6; 11 bases fit TRBD2. The CDR3 length is 16 residues. J was trimmed by 3 bases and V by 2 bases; bases with no gene match: 0. Germline V gene sequence: CDR1 LGHNA, CDR2 YSLEER.

The chain uses TRBV6-5 and TRBJ2-7; D gene unclear. V was clipped by 0 bases and J by 5 bases, with 14 bases between them. Germline V lookup: CDR1 MNHEY, CDR2 SVGAGI. CDR3 length: 15 residues. The DNA of the CDR3 is TGTGCCAGCAGTTACTCTTATGTAGGCATCCACGAGCAGTACTTC. Residues: CASSYSYVGIHEQYF.

J is TRBJ1-1 and V is TRBV5-8; D is unresolved. Germline CDR1 is SGHTS and CDR2 is YDEGEE. CDR3 length: 14 amino acids. Trimming removed 4 bases at V and 5 bases at J, with 15 bases between. The CDR3 sequence is CASSLPSPGTEAFF. Written as DNA, the CDR3 is TGTGCCAGCAGCCTTCCTTCTCCGGGAACTGAAGCTTTCTTT.

The V call is TRBV2, the J call TRBJ2-1; the match to TRBD2 covers 13 bases. The CDR3 extends over 14 amino acids. CDR1 SNHLY and CDR2 FYNNEI come from the germline V gene. J was trimmed by 6 bases and V by 9 bases; bases with no gene match: 5. The CDR3 sequence is CARERTSGGNEQFF. The CDR3 nucleotides read TGTGCCAGGGAACGGACTAGCGGGGGCAATGAGCAGTTCTTC.

The chain links TRBV23-1 to TRBJ1-6; D perhaps matches TRBD1 (6 bases). TRBV23-1 is identified as an open reading frame with a role that is uncertain. The ends were cut back, 4 bases at V and 4 bases at J, with 14 bases in the middle. The CDR3 consists of 16 residues. CDR3 bases: TGCGCCAGCAGTCTGCCGGGGGCGCAATATAATTCACCCCTCCACTTT. Protein product: CASSLPGAQYNSPLHF.

V is TRBV7-8 and J is TRBJ1-6; D remains ambiguous. The ends were cut back, 3 bases at V and 8 bases at J, with 5 bases in the middle. The V gene's germline CDR1 is SGHVS and CDR2 FQNEAQ. The CDR3 has 12 residues. In nucleotides, the CDR3 is TGTGCCAGCAGCTTCCAAGATTCACCCCTCCACTTT. Translation gives CASSFQDSPLHF.

The chain combines TRBV18 with TRBJ1-2; no reliable D call. CDR1 and CDR2 from the germline V gene are KGHSH and LQKENI. V was pared by 2 bases and J by 0 bases, with 4 bases between. The CDR3 spans 13 residues. The chain's CDR3 is CASSPGSNYGYTF. The CDR3 bases are TGTGCCAGCTCACCAGGATCTAACTATGGCTACACCTTC.

V gene TRBV11-2 combines with J gene TRBJ2-7; 7 bases are a match to TRBD2. This CDR3 spans 12 amino acids. Germline-derived CDR1 and CDR2 are SGHAT and FQNNGV. The V segment lost 4 bases and the J segment 6 bases; nucleotides outside the gene matches: 3. In DNA form, the CDR3 reads TGTGCCAGCAGCTCGGGGGGTGGCGAGCAGTACTTC. It translates to CASSSGGGEQYF.

The chain combines TRBV7-3 with TRBJ2-3; no clear D. The CDR3 consists of 13 residues. V lost 1 base to trimming and J lost 0 bases, with 2 bases between them. The V gene's germline CDR1 is SGHTA and CDR2 FQGTGA. For the CDR3, the DNA is TGTGCCAGCAGCTTAATTAGCACAGATACGCAGTATTTT. It specifies CASSLISTDTQYF.

The gene calls are TRBV2 and TRBJ1-5; 7 nucleotides agree with TRBD1. With 5 bases clipped from V and 3 bases from J, the junction kept 10 bases outside the gene matches. The germline V gene encodes CDR1 SNHLY and CDR2 FYNNEI. The CDR3 totals 16 residues. In DNA, the CDR3 is TGTGCCAGCAGTTCCCTACCGGGACAGAACAATCAGCCCCAGCATTTT. It specifies CASSSLPGQNNQPQHF.

The chain is built from TRBV12-5 and TRBJ2-7, with D perhaps TRBD1 or TRBD2 (5 bases each). The CDR3 is made up of 13 amino acids. Trimming left V 2 bases short and J 7 bases short, with 12 bases between. Germline loops: CDR1 LGHNT, CDR2 FRNRAP. CDR3 DNA sequence: TGTGCTAGTGGTTTGCAGGGAGCGCGGGAGCAGTACTTC. It yields the protein CASGLQGAREQYF.

This chain links TRBV6-5 with TRBJ2-5; a weak D match, TRBD1 (7 bases). Germline V gene data show CDR1 as MNHEY and CDR2 as SVGAGI. The CDR3 runs 13 residues. V lost 3 bases to trimming and J lost 10 bases, with 15 bases between them. CDR3 residues: CASSYTGVGGQYF. The CDR3 region has the DNA TGTGCCAGCAGTTATACAGGGGTCGGGGGCCAGTACTTC.

The count of this clone is one. The chain carries TRBV5-1 and TRBJ2-7; possibly TRBD1 for D (5 bases). The germline V and J ends were trimmed by 4 bases and 4 bases, with 18 bases remaining between them. CDR1 and CDR2 from the germline V gene are SGHRS and YFSETQ. This CDR3 comprises 15 residues. The CDR3 sequence: CASSPGATTAYEQYF. The CDR3 region has the DNA TGCGCCAGCAGCCCTGGCGCGACGACAGCGTACGAGCAGTACTTC.

The genes are TRBV4-1 and TRBJ2-7; the D is unclear. The CDR3 sequence is 14 residues long. V lost 4 bases, J lost 3 bases, and 13 bases lay in between. Germline-derived CDR1 and CDR2 are MGHRA and YSYEKL. CDR3 nucleotide sequence: TGCGCCAGCAGCCGAGATTCGGCTAGCTACGAGCAGTACTTC. It yields the protein CASSRDSASYEQYF.

The chain is built from TRBV19 and TRBJ1-4, with D perhaps matching TRBD1 (6 bases). Germline values: CDR1 LNHDA, CDR2 SQIVND (reference sequence). Trimming removed 4 bases at V and 0 bases at J, with 12 bases between. CDR3 length equals 16 residues. CDR3 DNA: TGTGCCAGTAGTAGCCACCACAGGGCAACTAATGAAAAACTGTTTTTT. It encodes CASSSHHRATNEKLFF.

The chain uses TRBV5-6 and TRBJ2-2, with 8 bases fitting TRBD1. CDR3 length equals 15 residues. J gave up 6 bases and V 0 bases, and 4 bases lay outside the gene matches. Germline V gives CDR1 SGHDT, CDR2 YYEEEE. CDR3 sequence (DNA): TGTGCCAGCAGCTTGGCAGGGGGCGGGGCCGGGGAGCTGTTTTTT. Residues: CASSLAGGGAGELFF.

The V gene is TRBV29-1, the J gene TRBJ2-5; D ambiguous. Trimming removed 2 bases from V and 4 bases from J, with 11 bases in between. The CDR3 contains 13 residues. Per the germline V gene, CDR1 is SQVTM and CDR2 is ANQGSEA. This CDR3 reads CSVEFLVGETQYF. CDR3 nucleotide sequence: TGCAGCGTTGAATTTTTAGTTGGAGAGACCCAGTACTTC.

The gene calls are TRBV5-1 and TRBJ2-6, with a possible D match to TRBD1 (5 bases). Trimming cost V 4 bases and J 3 bases, with 11 bases left between them. Germline V CDR1 and CDR2: SGHRS, YFSETQ. The CDR3 is made up of 15 amino acids. For the CDR3, the DNA is TGCGCCAGCAGCCCACAGGCGTATGGGGCCAACGTCCTGACTTTC. Encoded protein: CASSPQAYGANVLTF.

The genes are TRBV7-8 and TRBJ2-7; 14 bases agree with TRBD2. In germline, CDR1 is SGHVS, CDR2 FQNEAQ. This CDR3 spans 18 amino acids. Unmatched junction bases numbered 15, after V lost 5 bases and J lost 6 bases. This CDR3 reads CASSPLGGTSGSRREQYF. For the CDR3, the DNA is TGTGCCAGCAGCCCTCTTGGGGGGACTAGCGGGAGCCGCCGCGAGCAGTACTTC. The full variable domain, its missing parts supplied by reference TRBV7-8 and TRBJ2-7, is GAGVSQSPRYKVAKRGQDVALRCDPISGHVSLFWYQQALGQGPEFLTYFQNEAQLDKSGLPSDRFFAERPEGSVSTLKIQRTQQEDSAVYLCASSPLGGTSGSRREQYFGPGTRLTVT.

The V gene is TRBV15, the J gene TRBJ2-5; 11 nucleotides match TRBD2. The V gene's germline CDR1 is LNHNV and CDR2 YYDKDF (reference sequence). This CDR3 is built from 16 residues. The V and J ends lost 2 bases and 3 bases, in that order; junction bases with no gene match: 5. The CDR3 DNA sequence: TGTGCCACCAGCAGAACCGGGACTAGCGGAAAAGAGACCCAGTACTTC. Its protein is CATSRTGTSGKETQYF.